What follows describes a single T cell receptor (beta chain). The antigen this receptor binds is unknown. Per-base quality was not reported, and no clone a single base away is much larger than it. This sample was included in a study of technical replicates of blood from a handful of donors (dated by TCRdb to the late 2010s). The library was made by the immunoSEQ multiplex PCR assay. The clones in this table, taken by TCRdb from immuneACCESS, are in-frame only. Not every clone is retained; where verified, under half of the shortfall comes from an unresolved V gene, and the cause of the rest is unknown. In this sample the table shows 90,000 or so clones, 95% of which occur a single time. The ten top clones hold 0.34% of the sample. The CDR3 runs 12 amino acids, cysteine and phenylalanine included. Left in the record is the CDR3 DNA by itself, 36 bases read in frame from the first base. The germline V gene encodes CDR1 KGHSH and CDR2 LQKENI. V loses 6 bases, J loses 8 bases, and the germline ends lie 11 bases apart.

The sample taken for sequencing was T cells isolated from PBMCs. The clonotype originates from a human donor in good health. The rearrangement joined TRBV18 to TRBJ2-1, and perhaps TRBD1 as D gene, on 5 matching bases. The nucleotide sequence is TGTGCCAGCTCCCAGACAGTATATGAGCAGTTCTTC. Translated, it gives CASSQTVYEQFF.